Listed below are T cell receptor beta chains from one sample, sequenced in a study of T cell responses to AZD1222 COVID-19 vaccine. Sequencing used immunoSEQ multiplex PCR; TCRdb keeps in-frame clones, though not all of them. Of 100,000 or so clones listed, around 89% are singletons. This sample comprised peripheral blood, obtained 28 days after the second AZD1222 dose. The receptors originated from an adult who received the AZD1222 COVID-19 vaccine. The CDR3 runs from the conserved cysteine through the conserved F or W. The D gene is left open where the match is weak. Size is stated for part of the rows, as once, few or many counts, or as a class when the clone is expanded.

d_gene: .; abundance: .; j_gene: TRBJ2-7; v_gene: TRBV24-1; CDR3nt: TGTGCCACCAGTGATTCAGGAAATCCCTACGAGCAGTACTTC; CDR3aa: CATSDSGNPYEQYF
d_gene: .; abundance: .; j_gene: TRBJ1-6; v_gene: TRBV4-1; CDR3nt: TGCGCCAGCAGCCAAGAGGGTTCCTATAATTCACCCCTCCACTTT; CDR3aa: CASSQEGSYNSPLHF
d_gene: .; abundance: .; j_gene: TRBJ1-2; v_gene: TRBV7-9; CDR3nt: TGTGCCAGCAGCTTCTTGGGGGGCGCGGTCTTTGGCTACACCTTC; CDR3aa: CASSFLGGAVFGYTF
d_gene: .; abundance: .; j_gene: TRBJ1-1; v_gene: TRBV27; CDR3nt: TGTGCCAGCAGCGTCGACCGAGACACTGAAGCTTTCTTT; CDR3aa: CASSVDRDTEAFF
d_gene: .; abundance: .; j_gene: TRBJ1-1; v_gene: TRBV19; CDR3nt: TGTGCCAGTGGCAGCGGCATGAACACTGAAGCTTTCTTT; CDR3aa: CASGSGMNTEAFF
d_gene: .; abundance: .; j_gene: TRBJ1-2; v_gene: TRBV27; CDR3nt: TGTGCCAGCAGTTGGGGTGGAACTAACTATGGCTACACCTTC; CDR3aa: CASSWGGTNYGYTF
d_gene: .; abundance: few; j_gene: TRBJ2-1; v_gene: TRBV7-3; CDR3nt: TGTGCCAGCAGCCCCCGAGGGGGCTCCTACAATGAGCAGTTCTTC; CDR3aa: CASSPRGGSYNEQFF
d_gene: .; abundance: .; j_gene: TRBJ1-2; v_gene: TRBV5-6; CDR3nt: TGTGCCAGCAGCTTGTCCGCCCTGGTTCGTGGCTACACCTTC; CDR3aa: CASSLSALVRGYTF
d_gene: .; abundance: .; j_gene: TRBJ2-1; v_gene: TRBV24-1; CDR3nt: TGTGCCACTTCAGGGATCGGGTACAATGAGCAGTTCTTC; CDR3aa: CATSGIGYNEQFF
d_gene: .; abundance: .; j_gene: TRBJ2-2; v_gene: TRBV18; CDR3nt: TGTGCCAGCTCACCACAGGCGAGTGGCGGGGAGCTGTTTTTT; CDR3aa: CASSPQASGGELFF
d_gene: .; abundance: .; j_gene: TRBJ1-4; v_gene: TRBV4-1; CDR3nt: TGCGCCAGCACCCCAACCCCTCCAAGAGGGGATGAAAAACTGTTTTTT; CDR3aa: CASTPTPPRGDEKLFF
d_gene: .; abundance: .; j_gene: TRBJ1-2; v_gene: TRBV7-9; CDR3nt: TGTGCCAGCAGCTTAGGAGGGACGAATTATGGCTACACCTTC; CDR3aa: CASSLGGTNYGYTF
d_gene: TRBD2; abundance: .; j_gene: TRBJ2-1; v_gene: TRBV14; CDR3nt: TGTGCCAGCAGCCTCACGACGGGACTAGCGGGGTCCTACAATGAGCAGTTCTTC; CDR3aa: CASSLTTGLAGSYNEQFF
d_gene: .; abundance: .; j_gene: TRBJ2-7; v_gene: TRBV7-2; CDR3nt: TGTGCCAGCAGCCCTTTGATCCTGGACTCCTACGAGCAGTACTTC; CDR3aa: CASSPLILDSYEQYF
d_gene: .; abundance: .; j_gene: TRBJ1-1; v_gene: TRBV27; CDR3nt: TGTGCCAGCCTCGGCCGGCTGAACACTGAAGCTTTCTTT; CDR3aa: CASLGRLNTEAFF
d_gene: .; abundance: .; j_gene: TRBJ2-1; v_gene: TRBV24-1; CDR3nt: TGTGCCACCAGTGGGCAGAGCTCCTACAATGAGCAGTTCTTC; CDR3aa: CATSGQSSYNEQFF
d_gene: .; abundance: once; j_gene: TRBJ1-2; v_gene: TRBV6-1; CDR3nt: TGTGCCAGCAGTGAATTCGGGGTGTACTATGGCTACACCTTC; CDR3aa: CASSEFGVYYGYTF
d_gene: .; abundance: few; j_gene: TRBJ1-2; v_gene: TRBV28; CDR3nt: TGTGCCAGCAGTTTAAGAGGTATCGGGAGTGGGGACTATGGCTACACCTTC; CDR3aa: CASSLRGIGSGDYGYTF
d_gene: TRBD1; abundance: .; j_gene: TRBJ1-5; v_gene: TRBV5-4; CDR3nt: TGTGCCAGCAGCCAACAGGGGAACAATCAGCCCCAGCATTTT; CDR3aa: CASSQQGNNQPQHF
d_gene: .; abundance: .; j_gene: TRBJ1-1; v_gene: TRBV6-1; CDR3nt: TGTGCCAGCAGTGATCGGGTAGGGAGCTTCGAAGCTTTCTTT; CDR3aa: CASSDRVGSFEAFF
d_gene: TRBD1; abundance: once; j_gene: TRBJ2-1; v_gene: TRBV30; CDR3nt: TGTGCCTGGCAATGGGGGACAGTGACTTACAATGAGCAGTTCTTC; CDR3aa: CAWQWGTVTYNEQFF
d_gene: .; abundance: .; j_gene: TRBJ1-2; v_gene: TRBV5-8; CDR3nt: TGTGCCAGCAGCTTGGCAGTTGGCTACACCTTC; CDR3aa: CASSLAVGYTF
d_gene: .; abundance: .; j_gene: TRBJ2-7; v_gene: TRBV28; CDR3nt: TGTGCCAGCAGTTTACTTGACGAGCAGTACTTC; CDR3aa: CASSLLDEQYF
d_gene: .; abundance: .; j_gene: TRBJ2-5; v_gene: TRBV5-1; CDR3nt: TGCGCCAGCAGGCGTGCGGGTTTAGAGACCCAGTACTTC; CDR3aa: CASRRAGLETQYF
d_gene: TRBD1; abundance: once; j_gene: TRBJ1-3; v_gene: TRBV6-5; CDR3nt: TGTGCCAGCAGACTACAGGGGGTCGGAAACACCATATATTTT; CDR3aa: CASRLQGVGNTIYF
d_gene: .; abundance: once; j_gene: TRBJ1-5; v_gene: TRBV5-1; CDR3nt: TGCGCCAGCAGGGCTAATAGAGCAGATATCTATAGCAATCAGCCCCAGCATTTT; CDR3aa: CASRANRADIYSNQPQHF
d_gene: .; abundance: .; j_gene: TRBJ1-1; v_gene: TRBV7-9; CDR3nt: TGTGCCAGCAGCCCTCAGGGGCAACACACTGAAGCTTTCTTT; CDR3aa: CASSPQGQHTEAFF
d_gene: .; abundance: .; j_gene: TRBJ1-2; v_gene: TRBV5-4; CDR3nt: TGTGCCAGCAGCTTCTTCTTGACAGACTATGGCTACACCTTC; CDR3aa: CASSFFLTDYGYTF
d_gene: .; abundance: .; j_gene: TRBJ1-4; v_gene: TRBV27; CDR3nt: TGTGCCAGCAGTTCACGACAGGTTGCGTCGGAACTGTTTTTT; CDR3aa: CASSSRQVASELFF
d_gene: .; abundance: .; j_gene: TRBJ1-1; v_gene: TRBV10-3; CDR3nt: TGTGCCATCAGTGAGCGTGGGGAGGTCCCTGAAGCTTTCTTT; CDR3aa: CAISERGEVPEAFF
d_gene: .; abundance: .; j_gene: TRBJ2-3; v_gene: TRBV5-1; CDR3nt: TGCGCCAGCAGATCCCGGCGGGGGCCGAGCACAGATACGCAGTATTTT; CDR3aa: CASRSRRGPSTDTQYF
d_gene: TRBD1; abundance: .; j_gene: TRBJ1-2; v_gene: TRBV5-6; CDR3nt: TGTGCCAGCAGCTTGTGGGGACAGGGCATCTTTAATGGCTACACCTTC; CDR3aa: CASSLWGQGIFNGYTF
d_gene: .; abundance: .; j_gene: TRBJ1-2; v_gene: TRBV7-2; CDR3nt: TGTGCCAGCAACGAACAAGACTCCACCTTC; CDR3aa: CASNEQDSTF
d_gene: TRBD1; abundance: .; j_gene: TRBJ1-3; v_gene: TRBV5-1; CDR3nt: TGCGCCAGCAGACCCACTACAGGGGCTGGAAACACCATATATTTT; CDR3aa: CASRPTTGAGNTIYF
d_gene: .; abundance: .; j_gene: TRBJ1-2; v_gene: TRBV4-2; CDR3nt: TGTGCCAGCAGCCAAGGTACAGGGTTTAGTGGCTACACCTTC; CDR3aa: CASSQGTGFSGYTF
d_gene: .; abundance: .; j_gene: TRBJ1-1; v_gene: TRBV9; CDR3nt: TGTGCCAGCAGCGTAGAGTCGGTCAGGGTTACTGAAGCTTTCTTT; CDR3aa: CASSVESVRVTEAFF
d_gene: .; abundance: .; j_gene: TRBJ1-1; v_gene: TRBV9; CDR3nt: TGTGCCAGCAGCGGGCCCGAGGACAGAGAAGCTTTCTTT; CDR3aa: CASSGPEDREAFF
d_gene: .; abundance: .; j_gene: TRBJ2-3; v_gene: TRBV7-3; CDR3nt: TGTGCCAGCAGCCAGACTTACGCCCGCACAGATACGCAGTATTTT; CDR3aa: CASSQTYARTDTQYF
d_gene: TRBD2; abundance: .; j_gene: TRBJ2-7; v_gene: TRBV3-1/TRBV3-2; CDR3nt: TGTGCCAGCAGCCAAGATCCCCTAGCGGGGACCTACGAGCAGTACTTC; CDR3aa: CASSQDPLAGTYEQYF
d_gene: TRBD1; abundance: .; j_gene: TRBJ2-3; v_gene: TRBV5-1; CDR3nt: TGCGCCAGCAGCTTGGGGGACAGGGCCCCTTCAAATACGCAGTATTTT; CDR3aa: CASSLGDRAPSNTQYF
d_gene: .; abundance: .; j_gene: TRBJ1-2; v_gene: TRBV12-3/TRBV12-4; CDR3nt: TGTGCCAGCAGCCTCAGATTCTCTGGCTACACCTTC; CDR3aa: CASSLRFSGYTF
d_gene: .; abundance: .; j_gene: TRBJ1-2; v_gene: TRBV6-6; CDR3nt: TGTGCCAGCAGTTACGCTGCGGATGGCTACACCTTC; CDR3aa: CASSYAADGYTF
d_gene: .; abundance: few; j_gene: TRBJ1-1; v_gene: TRBV5-1; CDR3nt: TGCGCCAGCAGCCCGACCTTTGAGGACACTGAAGCTTTCTTT; CDR3aa: CASSPTFEDTEAFF
d_gene: .; abundance: .; j_gene: TRBJ2-5; v_gene: TRBV6-5; CDR3nt: TGTCTGGCGGGGGAGGGGGGTCAAGAGACCCAGTACTTC; CDR3aa: CLAGEGGQETQYF
d_gene: TRBD1; abundance: .; j_gene: TRBJ1-1; v_gene: TRBV6-6; CDR3nt: TGTGCCAGCAGCACGATGTACAGGGGAGGCACTGAAGCTTTCTTT; CDR3aa: CASSTMYRGGTEAFF
d_gene: .; abundance: .; j_gene: TRBJ1-6; v_gene: TRBV3-1/TRBV3-2; CDR3nt: TGTGCCAGCAGCCTAAGCTCCCAAAGTTCACCCCTCCACTTT; CDR3aa: CASSLSSQSSPLHF
d_gene: .; abundance: .; j_gene: TRBJ2-3; v_gene: TRBV5-4; CDR3nt: TGTGCCAGCAGCTTGGAGAGCAGGGGTGATACGCAGTATTTT; CDR3aa: CASSLESRGDTQYF
d_gene: .; abundance: .; j_gene: TRBJ2-7; v_gene: TRBV4-1; CDR3nt: TGCGCCAGCAGCCAAATATCGACAGGACGCAAATCCTACGAGCAGTACTTC; CDR3aa: CASSQISTGRKSYEQYF
d_gene: TRBD1; abundance: .; j_gene: TRBJ1-1; v_gene: TRBV28; CDR3nt: TGTGCCAGCAGTTCCCCCATCAACAGGGGGCGAACTGAAGCTTTCTTT; CDR3aa: CASSSPINRGRTEAFF
d_gene: .; abundance: .; j_gene: TRBJ2-3; v_gene: TRBV7-3; CDR3nt: TGTGCCAGCAGCTGGGTACACAGCACAGATACGCAGTATTTT; CDR3aa: CASSWVHSTDTQYF
d_gene: .; abundance: .; j_gene: TRBJ2-7; v_gene: TRBV5-1; CDR3nt: TGCGCCAGCAGCTTGGAAGAGGTGAGCGTAATCTACGAGCAGTACTTC; CDR3aa: CASSLEEVSVIYEQYF
d_gene: .; abundance: once; j_gene: TRBJ1-5; v_gene: TRBV3-1/TRBV3-2; CDR3nt: TGTGCCAGCAGCCAAGATCTAGGGCGCCACTCTCAGCCCCAGCATTTT; CDR3aa: CASSQDLGRHSQPQHF